This TCR beta chain originates from a study of CD8 T cells in Susac syndrome. The CDR3 is 16 amino acids. V gave up 5 bases and J gave up 7 bases, with 26 bases separating them. Germline values: CDR1 DFQATT, CDR2 SNEGSKA (reference sequence). An amount of RNA that ranged from about 0.45 to 1 ug was reverse transcribed with random hexamers. TCRdb re-derived calls from the immunoSEQ multiplex PCR reads in MiXCR, one entry per CDR3 protein. This sample has around 160,000 distinct CDR3 sequences, with 94% found just once. Peripheral blood CD8+ and CD4+ T cells were profiled by TCR beta sequencing. Sequenced sample: CD4+ T cells from PBMCs. The clonotype originates from a human donor with multiple sclerosis. The chain joins TRBV20-1 to TRBJ1-1; possible D gene TRBD1, 5 bases. CDR3 region: CSAPPATVGVVGEAFF. CDR3 DNA: TGCAGTGCTCCGCCAGCGACAGTTGGGGTGGTGGGTGAAGCTTTCTTT.